This T cell receptor beta chain was documented in a study of blood T cell repertoires in COVID-19. About the research overall: Sample material is recorded as cDNA or gDNA derived from T cells, B-cell-depleted T cells, or PBMCs.

Data came from immunoSEQ multiplex PCR; TCRdb stores just in-frame clones and leaves some out. The sample contains some 150,000 clones, about four fifths of which appear only once. CDR3 length: 14 residues. The sequence was collected from a woman aged 80 or older with acute or convalescent COVID-19. The chain combines TRBV21-1 with TRBJ1-1; the table's D call, TRBD1, was not checked against the DNA. TRBV21-1 is annotated as a pseudogene. Sequences were obtained from peripheral blood. DNA of the CDR3: TGTGCCAGCAGCATTGGGGGCGTGAACACTGAAGCTTTCTTT. Amino acids: CASSIGGVNTEAFF.